These 8 T cell receptor beta chains came from one sample sequenced in a study of blood T cell repertoires in COVID-19 (dated by TCRdb to the early 2020s). Library method: the immunoSEQ multiplex PCR assay. This is the immuneACCESS table as TCRdb keeps it, with only in-frame sequences that have V and J called. A part of the clones is gone; compared with another copy, unresolved V genes explain less than half, and the rest is unexplained. The sample profile shows approximately 150,000 clones; over 75% of them were found once. Roughly 1.6% of the sample is in the top ten clones. Sequenced material: peripheral blood. These receptors came from a woman aged 45-59 years with acute or convalescent COVID-19.

The chain recombines TRBV4-2 with TRBJ2-7, with 12 bases fitting TRBD2. Trimming cost V 0 bases and J 3 bases; bases outside gene matches: 15. The germline CDR1 and CDR2 sequences are LGHNA and YNFKEQ. CDR3 length: 20 residues. The CDR3 coding sequence is TGTGCCAGCAGCCAAGATCTTTCGACTAGCGGGAGAATCGGTTTCTACGAGCAGTACTTC. Residues: CASSQDLSTSGRIGFYEQYF.

This chain joins TRBV7-2 and TRBJ2-2; 12 bases fit TRBD2. Losses at the gene ends were 5 bases for V and 8 bases for J; bases not matched to a gene: 9. The V gene's germline CDR1 is SGHTA and CDR2 FQGNSA. The CDR3 totals 16 residues. CDR3 sequence reads: CASSTSSGGAYGELFF. The CDR3 DNA reads as TGTGCCAGCAGCACCTCTAGCGGGGGGGCTTATGGGGAGCTGTTTTTT. The whole variable domain, filled in from reference TRBV7-2 and TRBJ2-2, reads GAGVSQSPSNKVTEKGKDVELRCDPISGHTALYWYRQSLGQGLEFLIYFQGNSAPDKSGLPSDRFSAERTGGSVSTLTIQRTQQEDSAVYLCASSTSSGGAYGELFFGEGSRLTVL.

This rearrangement joins TRBV5-1 to TRBJ2-7; TRBD1 aligns across 9 bases. This CDR3 spans 14 amino acids. The V segment lost 4 bases and the J segment 7 bases; nucleotides outside the gene matches: 9. The germline CDR1 and CDR2 sequences are SGHRS and YFSETQ. The CDR3 spells CASSTGQGRYEQYF. Here the CDR3 DNA reads TGCGCCAGCAGCACCGGACAGGGGCGGTATGAGCAGTACTTC.

The chain couples TRBV24-1 to TRBJ2-5; D uncertain. CDR1 and CDR2 from the germline V gene are KGHDR and SFDVKD. This CDR3 contains 13 residues. Between the trimmed V and J ends, which lost 2 bases and 7 bases, there was a span of 10 bases. The CDR3 DNA sequence: TGTGCCACCAGTGATTCCGCGCTTGGGACCCAGTACTTC. As protein: CATSDSALGTQYF.

This clone has a handful of counts. This sample also contains other DNA sequences that code for the same CDR3. The CDR3 DNA reads as TGTGCCAGCTCACCACCACTAGCGGGCACAGATACGCAGTATTTT. As protein: CASSPPLAGTDTQYF. J is TRBJ2-3 and V is TRBV18, with 8 positions matching TRBD2. CDR1 is KGHSH, CDR2 LQKENI, per germline. The CDR3 is made up of 15 amino acids. With V trimmed by 0 bases and J by 1 base, 0 bases remained unmatched.

In its sample, this clone was seen a few times. This chain joins TRBV10-3 and TRBJ1-1, with a weak D call TRBD1 (6 bases). Trimming pared 9 bases from V and 5 bases from J, leaving 16 bases between. The CDR3 sequence is 13 residues long. Germline V gene lookup returns CDR1 ENHRY and CDR2 SYGVKD. The CDR3 sequence is CAMGAGWWTEAFF. CDR3 nucleotides: TGTGCCATGGGGGCGGGTTGGTGGACTGAAGCTTTCTTT.

This chain links TRBV27 with TRBJ1-5; 11 bases match TRBD1. Germline V gene sequence: CDR1 MNHEY, CDR2 SMNVEV (reference sequence). The V segment lost 5 bases and the J segment 9 bases; nucleotides outside the gene matches: 12. The CDR3 spans 16 residues. CDR3 amino acids: CASSSWTGGVAGPQHF. CDR3 nucleotide sequence: TGTGCCAGCAGTAGCTGGACAGGGGGCGTGGCGGGGCCCCAGCATTTT.

This chain links TRBV7-2 with TRBJ1-2; D is perhaps TRBD1 (6 bases). The V gene's germline CDR1 is SGHTA and CDR2 FQGNSA. V lost 3 bases and J 6 bases, leaving 20 bases between the germline ends. CDR3 length equals 16 residues. The CDR3 DNA sequence: TGTGCCAGCAGCTTCGAATCCGGACAGCCGCGGAATGGCTACACCTTC. As protein: CASSFESGQPRNGYTF.